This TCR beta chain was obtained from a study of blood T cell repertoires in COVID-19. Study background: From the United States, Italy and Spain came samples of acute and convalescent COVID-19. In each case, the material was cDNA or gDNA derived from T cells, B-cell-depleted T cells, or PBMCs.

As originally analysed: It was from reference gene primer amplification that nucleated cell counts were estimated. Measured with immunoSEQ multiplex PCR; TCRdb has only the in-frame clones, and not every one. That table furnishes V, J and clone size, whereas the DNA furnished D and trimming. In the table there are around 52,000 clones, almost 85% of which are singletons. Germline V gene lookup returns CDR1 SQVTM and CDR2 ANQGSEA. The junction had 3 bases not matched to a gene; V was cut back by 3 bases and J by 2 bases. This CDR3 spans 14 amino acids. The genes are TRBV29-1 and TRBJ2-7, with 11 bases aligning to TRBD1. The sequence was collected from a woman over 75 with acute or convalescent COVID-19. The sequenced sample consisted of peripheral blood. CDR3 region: CSVDLGQGAYEQYF. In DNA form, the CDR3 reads TGCAGCGTTGACTTGGGACAGGGGGCCTACGAGCAGTACTTC.